These T cell receptor beta chains were read from a single sample in a study of response to subunit inactivated influenza vaccine. One entry per CDR3 protein results from TCRdb running MiXCR on the RT-PCR reads. The repertoire has around 650,000 distinct CDR3 sequences, about 15% of them found once; the top ten carry roughly 11%. The sample was PBMCs from blood, taken 11 to 12 days after vaccination. These receptors all come from a man in his fifties who received an inactivated influenza vaccine. Both conserved end residues are part of each CDR3. Only part of the rows carry a size: once, few, many, or a class if the clone is expanded.

V gene	clone size	J gene	CDR3 protein
TRBV28	few	TRBJ1-1	CASSLRHVGAFF
TRBV20-1	few	TRBJ2-5	CSARVRGETQYF
TRBV10-3	many	TRBJ2-1	CAISETGQGISERGRNEQFF
TRBV21-1	-	TRBJ2-5	CASSKSYGSEGGKQETQYF
TRBV20-1	-	TRBJ2-1	CSATGQGNEQFF
TRBV5-5	-	TRBJ2-1	CASSLLVFHEQFF
TRBV4-2	-	TRBJ1-1	CASSPLHRATTEAFF
TRBV7-2	few	TRBJ2-1	CASSSILGGGYNEQFF
TRBV7-8	many	TRBJ2-1	CASSLATSYNEQFF
TRBV6-5	-	TRBJ2-4	CASSYSWGPSAKNIQYF
TRBV5-6	many	TRBJ2-3	CASSWGAGASTDTQYF
TRBV12-5	-	TRBJ2-2	CASGSQGPGELFF
TRBV20-1	few	TRBJ2-3	CSARDQRGLEQYF
TRBV2	few	TRBJ2-7	CAITGPEGSYEQYF
TRBV5-1	few	TRBJ2-2	CASRPTGSGAPGELFF
TRBV29-1	few	TRBJ1-1	CSVLGGQTEAFF
TRBV7-3	-	TRBJ2-2	CASSSGTSRNTGELFF
TRBV25-1	once	TRBJ1-2	CASSLSGTGPYGYTF
TRBV28	few	TRBJ2-1	CASSLAPGRRDNEQFF
TRBV5-6	few	TRBJ2-3	CASSPVVGDTQYF
TRBV28	-	TRBJ2-7	CASSFQGLAGAHEQYF
TRBV20-1	few	TRBJ2-1	CSARTGGLGNEQFF
TRBV3-1	few	TRBJ2-5	CASSQDWTGRYQETQYF
TRBV6-2/TRBV6-3	-	TRBJ2-1	CASAILADSYNEQFF
TRBV7-8	-	TRBJ2-3	CASSSGIKSSTDTQYF
TRBV15	-	TRBJ1-6	CATSRPSQGYNSPLHF
TRBV24-1	few	TRBJ2-5	CATSYGGLARETQYF
TRBV4-1	many	TRBJ2-7	CASSQGRLAGGQTYEQYF
TRBV4-2	-	TRBJ1-1	CASSRTGTGTSQSMNTEAFF
TRBV6-5	-	TRBJ1-1	CASSYSISMNTEAFF
TRBV7-2	-	TRBJ2-3	CASSLGRFGYTDTQYF
TRBV5-1	-	TRBJ2-2	CASSLESTGELFF
TRBV5-5	few	TRBJ2-1	CASAQGLAGAFEQFF
TRBV7-6	few	TRBJ2-1	CASSLRDRGKSEQFF
TRBV12-3/TRBV12-4	few	TRBJ1-2	CASTNPLTGGYGYTF
TRBV6-2/TRBV6-3	few	TRBJ2-1	CASRLAGVIPTNEQFF
TRBV5-6	few	TRBJ2-3	CASRHLAGGSTDTQYF
TRBV4-3	few	TRBJ2-1	CASSQAGAQNEQFF
TRBV5-8	few	TRBJ2-1	CASSLRQGQFF
TRBV4-1	few	TRBJ2-2	CASSETGTRTGELFF
TRBV20-1	-	TRBJ1-3	CSAREPGRGGNTIYF
TRBV4-3	few	TRBJ2-3	CASSQDFIYTDTQYF
TRBV28	few	TRBJ2-7	CASRGLAPLGFEQYF
TRBV20-1	few	TRBJ2-5	CSARDSGYRAGFQETQYF
TRBV4-2	-	TRBJ2-1	CASRLAAGNEQFF
TRBV12-3/TRBV12-4	few	TRBJ1-1	CASSFGDRGYEAFF
TRBV20-1	-	TRBJ2-7	CSAPRRNSYEQYF
TRBV4-2	-	TRBJ2-3	CASSPPELAGRGTDTQYF
TRBV10-3	-	TRBJ1-1	CAISDLGQGGTEAFF
TRBV7-9	-	TRBJ2-3	CASSIRDRNTDTQYF
TRBV7-6	many	TRBJ2-7	CASSFMGQGPNEQYF
TRBV6-1	few	TRBJ2-5	CASTRTSGSLVETQYF
TRBV28	many	TRBJ2-7	CASSFGAEQYF